What follows are 3 T cell receptor beta chains derived from one specimen sequenced in a study of blood T cell repertoires in COVID-19. Some clones are missing from TCRdb's copy, which holds only in-frame ones; the method was immunoSEQ multiplex PCR. The sample contains approximately 270,000 clones, 75% to 90% of which appear only once. The sample taken for sequencing was PBMCs or T cells enriched from blood (not recorded which). Receptor source: a woman younger than 45 with acute COVID-19.

This clone was seen only a few times. The rearrangement uses TRBV3-1 (or the pseudogene TRBV3-2) and TRBJ2-1; 9 bases are a match to TRBD2. CDR3 length: 18 amino acids. Trimming took 0 bases from V and 8 from J; bases not matched to a gene: 14. Germline loops: CDR1 LGHDT, CDR2 YNNKEL (reference sequence). The chain's CDR3 is CASSQDNRGLARIHEQFF. The CDR3 DNA reads TGTGCCAGCAGCCAAGATAATAGGGGACTAGCTAGAATACATGAGCAGTTCTTC.

The V gene is TRBV7-2, the J gene TRBJ2-7; D is ambiguous. V gave up 3 bases and J gave up 0 bases, with 9 bases separating them. This CDR3 comprises 14 residues. The germline V gene has CDR1 SGHTA and CDR2 FQGNSA. CDR3 residues: CASSLRANSYEQYF. DNA of the CDR3: TGTGCCAGCAGCTTGCGTGCCAACTCCTACGAGCAGTACTTC.

This clone was observed once. CDR3: CASSVGLAGEGEFF. The CDR3 nucleotides are TGTGCCAGCAGCGTGGGACTAGCGGGAGAGGGGGAGTTCTTC. The V and J genes are TRBV5-4 and TRBJ2-1; 14 bases agree with TRBD2. The CDR3 runs to 14 residues. J was trimmed by 14 bases and V by 4 bases; bases with no gene match: 8. The germline V gene encodes CDR1 SGHNT and CDR2 YYREEE (reference sequence).